One sample yielded the 10 T cell receptor beta chains listed below, sequenced in a study of PD-1 blockade in mismatch repair-deficient tumors. Assay used: immunoSEQ multiplex PCR; TCRdb lists only in-frame clones, some missing. There are about 19,000 clones in the sample; roughly four fifths occur only once, and 1.4% to 1.5% lies in the top ten. The specimen was PBMCs, collected 52 weeks after starting pembrolizumab. Receptors originate from an adult with mismatch repair-deficient cancer.

The rearrangement joins TRBV6-5 to TRBJ1-4; tentative D call: TRBD1 (5 bases). The CDR3 runs 11 residues. Germline assignment: CDR1 MNHEY and CDR2 SVGAGI. Trimming took off 2 bases at V and 10 bases at J, with 5 bases between the two ends. CDR3 amino acids: CASSYRGKLFF. The CDR3 DNA is TGTGCCAGCAGTTACAGGGGAAAACTGTTTTTT.

The CDR3 DNA sequence: TGTGCCAGCAGCCTCTCCCCCAGGGAGACCCAGTACTTC. This codes for CASSLSPRETQYF. The chain is built from TRBV7-9 and TRBJ2-5, with D uncertain. From germline, CDR1 is SEHNR and CDR2 FQNEAQ (reference sequence). There are 13 residues in the CDR3. V lost 5 bases and J lost 5, with 12 bases in between. Looking up the rest from reference TRBV7-9 and TRBJ2-5 gives the full variable domain: DTGVSQNPRHKITKRGQNVTFRCDPISEHNRLYWYRQTLGQGPEFLTYFQNEAQLEKSRLLSDRFSAERPKGSFSTLEIQRTEQGDSAMYLCASSLSPRETQYFGPGTRLLVL.

This clone was seen once. The rearrangement joins TRBV15 to TRBJ1-6; D uncertain. Germline assignment: CDR1 LNHNV and CDR2 YYDKDF (reference sequence). The V and J ends lost 5 bases and 8 bases respectively, with 13 bases between them. The CDR3 spans 14 residues. CDR3 protein: CATSPKGGYSPLHF. The CDR3 coding sequence is TGTGCCACCAGCCCCAAGGGAGGTTATTCACCCCTCCACTTT.

The chain joins TRBV28 to TRBJ2-5, with D possibly being TRBD1 (6 bases). Germline V CDR1 and CDR2: MDHEN, SYDVKM. Trimming pared 5 bases from V and 5 bases from J, leaving 18 bases between. This CDR3 has 15 amino acids. CDR3 in amino acids: CASSPPGAGAETQYF. CDR3 DNA sequence: TGTGCCAGCAGTCCACCCGGGGCAGGGGCGGAGACCCAGTACTTC. Full variable domain (rest looked up from reference TRBV28 and TRBJ2-5): DVKVTQSSRYLVKRTGEKVFLECVQDMDHENMFWYRQDPGLGLRLIYFSYDVKMKEKGDIPEGYSVSREKKERFSLILESASTNQTSMYLCASSPPGAGAETQYFGPGTRLLVL.

CDR3 bases: TGTGCCAGCAGTTTACCCGCAGGGGCCGGAGGCCAGCCCCAGCATTTT. The encoded protein is CASSLPAGAGGQPQHF. The rearrangement links TRBV27 to TRBJ1-5; tentative D call: TRBD1 (6 bases). Germline CDR1 and CDR2: MNHEY and SMNVEV (reference sequence). V dropped 2 bases and J dropped 7 bases, with 18 bases sitting between them. The CDR3 contains 16 residues.

CDR3 nucleotide sequence: TGTGCCAGCAGTGATGACTGGCCAGGGTATCAGCCCCAGCATTTT. Protein: CASSDDWPGYQPQHF. The chain employs TRBV2 and TRBJ1-5, with a tentative D call TRBD1 (5 bases). Germline-derived CDR1 and CDR2 are SNHLY and FYNNEI. This CDR3 region has 15 residues. Trimming pared 3 bases from V and 5 bases from J, leaving 14 bases between.

Comments on this clone: This sample includes further DNA sequences coding for the same CDR3. The V and J genes are TRBV5-4 and TRBJ1-5; a possible D gene is TRBD1 (5 bases). This CDR3 has 14 residues. CDR1 is SGHNT and CDR2 is YYREEE in the germline V gene (reference sequence). V lost 2 bases, J lost 1 base, and 7 bases lay in between. The CDR3: CASSFGGSNQPQHF. The CDR3 bases are TGTGCCAGCAGCTTCGGGGGGAGCAATCAGCCCCAGCATTTT.

This sequence joins TRBV28 and TRBJ1-2, with D perhaps matching TRBD1 (6 bases). Trimming left V 6 bases short and J 6 bases short, with 20 bases between. The CDR3 runs 15 residues. The V gene's germline CDR1 is MDHEN and CDR2 SYDVKM. CDR3 amino acids: CASSVSWGRLNGYTF. For the CDR3, the DNA is TGTGCCAGCAGCGTCTCGTGGGGGCGTTTGAATGGCTACACCTTC.

The chain links TRBV2 to TRBJ2-1, with 14 bases aligning to TRBD2. CDR1 and CDR2 from the germline V gene are SNHLY and FYNNEI. The CDR3 extends over 16 amino acids. The ends lost 5 bases at V and 9 bases at J; junction bases unmatched: 9. In DNA form, the CDR3 reads TGTGCCAGCAGTCGACCGGGACTAGCGGGAGTTCCTGAGCAGTTCTTC. Translating it yields CASSRPGLAGVPEQFF. The full variable domain, in which reference TRBV2 and TRBJ2-1 provide the parts outside the CDR3, is EPEVTQTPSHQVTQMGQEVILRCVPISNHLYFYWYRQILGQKVEFLVSFYNNEISEKSEIFDDQFSVERPDGSNFTLKIRSTKLEDSAMYFCASSRPGLAGVPEQFFGPGTRLTVL.

This clone was recorded a few times. The chain combines TRBV9 with TRBJ2-1, with 7 bases fitting TRBD2. This CDR3 comprises 16 residues. Germline V gene sequence: CDR1 SGDLS, CDR2 YYNGEE. J lost 7 bases, V lost 1 base, and 11 bases had no gene match. This chain's CDR3 is CASSVPMRELGNEQFF. The CDR3 nucleotides read TGTGCCAGCAGCGTACCCATGCGGGAGCTAGGAAATGAGCAGTTCTTC.